This T cell receptor (beta chain) was recovered during a study of cytomegalovirus exposure and HLA in healthy donors. General study findings and limits: The authors confirmed in vitro that three CMV-associated chains were specific for CMV antigens. HLA restriction was apparent for most CMV-associated TCR beta chains in a later analysis. Analysis was carried out at a later point, and it linked a missense DCLRE1C variant to TCR beta V- and J-gene trimming.

In germline, CDR1 is MNHNY, CDR2 SVGAGI (reference sequence). The CDR3 has 15 amino acids. V lost 2 bases and J 5 bases, leaving 15 bases between the germline ends. About this clone itself: Its cognate antigen is unknown.

The study sampled nominally healthy donors, though unrecorded immune exposures were likely. 60 Vbeta and 13 Jbeta primers were used in PCR. Method: immunoSEQ multiplex PCR; TCRdb's copy keeps in-frame clones and lacks some. The sample records some 120,000 clones, around three quarters being singletons. The TCR comes from a man between 18 and 29 years old in good health and CMV-seronegative. Sequences were obtained from PBMCs. The chain is built from TRBV6-6 and TRBJ1-1; a weak D match, TRBD1 (5 bases). The CDR3: CASSYREGIGTEAFF. Here the CDR3 DNA reads TGTGCCAGCAGTTACCGGGAGGGGATTGGGACTGAAGCTTTCTTT.